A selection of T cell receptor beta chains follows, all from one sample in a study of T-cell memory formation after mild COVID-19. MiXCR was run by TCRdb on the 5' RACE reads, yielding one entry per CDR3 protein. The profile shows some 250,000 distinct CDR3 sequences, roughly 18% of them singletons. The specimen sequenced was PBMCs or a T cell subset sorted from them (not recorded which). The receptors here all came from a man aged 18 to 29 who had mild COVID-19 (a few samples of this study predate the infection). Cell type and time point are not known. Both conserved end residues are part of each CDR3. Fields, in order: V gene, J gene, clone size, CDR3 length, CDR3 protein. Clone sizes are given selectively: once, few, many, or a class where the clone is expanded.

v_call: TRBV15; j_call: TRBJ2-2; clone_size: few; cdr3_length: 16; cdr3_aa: CATSRGGNRNTGELFF
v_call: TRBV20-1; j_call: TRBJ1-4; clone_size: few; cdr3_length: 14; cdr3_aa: CSARLVSTNEKLFF
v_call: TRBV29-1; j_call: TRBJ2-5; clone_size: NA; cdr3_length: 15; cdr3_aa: CSVEGDRALQETQYF
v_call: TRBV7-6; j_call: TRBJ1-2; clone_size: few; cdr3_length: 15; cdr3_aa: CASSLTDRAAYGYTF
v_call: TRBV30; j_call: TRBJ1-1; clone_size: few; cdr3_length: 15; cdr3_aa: CAWSVIGRLGTEAFF
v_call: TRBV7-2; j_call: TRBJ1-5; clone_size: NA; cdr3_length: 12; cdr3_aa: CDDRTSNQPQHF
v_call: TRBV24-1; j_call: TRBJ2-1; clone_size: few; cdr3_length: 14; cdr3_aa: CATSDADRYNEQFF
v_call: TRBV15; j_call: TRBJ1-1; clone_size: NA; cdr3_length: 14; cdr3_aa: CATSRPGLSNEAFF
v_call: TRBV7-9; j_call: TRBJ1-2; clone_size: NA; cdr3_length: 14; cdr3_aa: CASSRNGEGYGYTF
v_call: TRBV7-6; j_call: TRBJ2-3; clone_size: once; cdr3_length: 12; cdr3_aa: CASSEAGATQYF
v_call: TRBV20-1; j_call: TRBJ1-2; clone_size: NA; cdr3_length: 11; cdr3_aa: CSAPGTAGYTF
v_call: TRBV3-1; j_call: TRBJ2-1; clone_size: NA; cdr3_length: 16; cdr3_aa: CASSQELAGGPNEQFF
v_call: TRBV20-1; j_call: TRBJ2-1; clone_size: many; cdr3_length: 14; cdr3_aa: CSATLAGGQNEQFF
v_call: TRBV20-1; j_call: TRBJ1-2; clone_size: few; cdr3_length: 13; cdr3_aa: CSAAPPGLGGYTF